This T cell receptor beta chain was recovered during a study of T cell responses to AZD1222 COVID-19 vaccine. Study summary: Researchers grouped second doses given at about 4 or about 12 weeks into one pool. Findings of the study overall: White British donors predominated, females outnumbered males, and clonal diversity was possibly underestimated.

From germline, CDR1 is LGHNT and CDR2 FRNRAP. The V end lost 2 bases, the J end lost 7 bases, and 6 bases lay between the germline ends. CDR3 length: 12 residues. Assay: immunoSEQ multiplex PCR; the TCRdb copy retains only in-frame clones and omits some. The table records about 120,000 clones, 90% to 95% of them present only once. To note about this clone: Antigen unknown.

The sample here was peripheral blood, taken on day 0 of AZD1222 vaccination. The chain combines TRBV12-5 with TRBJ1-5; D is uncertain. The source of this sequence is an adult in good health. CDR3 region: CASGLSSQPQHF. DNA of the CDR3: TGTGCTAGTGGTTTGTCATCCCAGCCCCAGCATTTT. Full variable domain (missing parts from reference TRBV12-5 and TRBJ1-5): DARVTQTPRHKVTEMGQEVTMRCQPILGHNTVFWYRQTMMQGLELLAYFRNRAPLDDSGMPKDRFSAEMPDATLATLKIQPSEPRDSAVYFCASGLSSQPQHFGDGTRLSIL.